The present TCR beta chain was sequenced within a study of T-cell memory formation after mild COVID-19. General observations from the study: Contracting CD4+ clones sat mainly in CM and EM; CD8+ in EMRA. Contracting clones from day 15 to 85 showed balanced CD4/CD8; later expanders favored CD4+. Whether second-wave clones peaking at day 37 were SARS-CoV-2 specific went unconfirmed.

Looked up from germline, CDR1 is MNHEY and CDR2 is SVGAGI. CDR3 length equals 14 residues. V dropped 5 bases and J dropped 2 bases, with 12 bases sitting between them. Worth noting for this clonotype: Its specificity is unknown.

Constant-segment primers and 5'RACE yielded cDNA libraries for TCR alpha and TCR beta, each carrying sample barcodes and UMIs. MiXCR, run by TCRdb on the 5' RACE reads, gives a single entry per CDR3 protein. Of approximately 390,000 distinct CDR3 sequences detected, roughly 15% appear once; the ten largest clones hold around a fifth. This chain links TRBV6-5 with TRBJ1-2; D is uncertain. This clonotype originated in a man younger than 35 who had mild COVID-19 (a few samples of this study predate the infection). Cell type and time point are not known. The sequenced sample was PBMCs or a T cell subset sorted from them (not recorded which). CDR3 sequence: CASSITRSNYGYTF. In DNA form, the CDR3 reads TGTGCCAGCAGTATTACAAGGTCAAACTATGGCTACACCTTC.